This TCR beta chain was sequenced during a study of cytomegalovirus exposure and HLA in healthy donors. In the PCR, 60 Vbeta and 13 Jbeta primers were used. The assay was immunoSEQ multiplex PCR, and TCRdb's table has in-frame clones only and misses some. This repertoire shows approximately 190,000 clones, 75% to 90% found once; its top ten account for 6.3%. Study conclusions and caveats: Presence/absence analyses rested on an assumption that sequencing depth was roughly uniform across donors. Later analysis showed TCR association rates varying by HLA locus, highest for DRB1 and lowest for HLA-C. Common viral pathogens seemed to be connected with several of the most significant clusters, according to a later analysis. HLA alleles showed associations with approximately 15,000 TCR beta sequences in a later analysis, at a 0.05 false discovery rate.

Of note for this clone: Its target is unknown.

Trimming stripped 2 bases from V and 0 bases from J, with 8 bases between. Germline V gene lookup returns CDR1 MNHEY and CDR2 SVGAGI. The CDR3 runs 14 residues. Sequencing input: PBMCs. This TCR derives from a man aged 35 to 55 in good health and CMV-seropositive. The V call is TRBV6-5, the J call TRBJ2-7, with D perhaps TRBD2 (6 bases). CDR3 sequence: CASSYRGFSYEQYF. The CDR3, as DNA: TGTGCCAGCAGTTACCGGGGGTTCTCCTACGAGCAGTACTTC.